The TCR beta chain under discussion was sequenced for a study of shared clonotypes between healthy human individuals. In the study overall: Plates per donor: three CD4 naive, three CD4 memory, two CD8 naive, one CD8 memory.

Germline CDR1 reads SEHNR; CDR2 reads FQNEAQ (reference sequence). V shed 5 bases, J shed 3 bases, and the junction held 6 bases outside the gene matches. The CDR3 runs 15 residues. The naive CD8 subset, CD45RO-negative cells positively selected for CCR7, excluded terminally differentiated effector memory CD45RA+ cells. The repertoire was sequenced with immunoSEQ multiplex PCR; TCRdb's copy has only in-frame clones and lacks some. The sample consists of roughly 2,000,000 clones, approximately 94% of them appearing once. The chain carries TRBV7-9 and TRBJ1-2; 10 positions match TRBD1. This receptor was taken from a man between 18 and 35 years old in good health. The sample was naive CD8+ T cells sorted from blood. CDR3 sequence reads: CASSEAGTGDYGYTF. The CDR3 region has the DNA TGTGCCAGCAGCGAAGCCGGGACAGGGGACTATGGCTACACCTTC.